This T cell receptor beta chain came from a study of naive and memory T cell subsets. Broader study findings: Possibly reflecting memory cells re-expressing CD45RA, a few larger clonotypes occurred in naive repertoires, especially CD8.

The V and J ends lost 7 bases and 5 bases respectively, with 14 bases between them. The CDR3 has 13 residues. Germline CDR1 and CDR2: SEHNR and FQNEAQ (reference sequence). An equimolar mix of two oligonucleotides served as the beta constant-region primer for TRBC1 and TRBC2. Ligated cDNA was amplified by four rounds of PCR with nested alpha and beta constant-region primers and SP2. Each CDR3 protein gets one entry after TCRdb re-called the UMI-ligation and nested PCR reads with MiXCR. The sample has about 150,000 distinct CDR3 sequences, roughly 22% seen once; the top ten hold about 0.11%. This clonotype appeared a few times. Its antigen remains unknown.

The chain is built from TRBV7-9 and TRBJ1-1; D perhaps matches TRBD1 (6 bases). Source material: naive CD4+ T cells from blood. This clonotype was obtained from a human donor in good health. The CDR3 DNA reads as TGTGCCAGCAACGAACAGGGAATAACTGAAGCTTTCTTT. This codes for CASNEQGITEAFF.